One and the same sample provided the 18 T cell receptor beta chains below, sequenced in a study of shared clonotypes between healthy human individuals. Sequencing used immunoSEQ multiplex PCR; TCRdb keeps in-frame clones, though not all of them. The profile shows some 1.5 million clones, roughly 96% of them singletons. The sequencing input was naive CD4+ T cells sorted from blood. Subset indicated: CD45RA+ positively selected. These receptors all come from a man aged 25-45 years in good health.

The CDR3: CASSVMGGLNTEAFF. CDR3 nucleotides: TGTGCCAGCAGCGTAATGGGGGGCTTGAACACTGAAGCTTTCTTT. This chain joins TRBV9 and TRBJ1-1, with D perhaps TRBD1 (6 bases). The germline V gene has CDR1 SGDLS and CDR2 YYNGEE. There are 15 residues in the CDR3. The ends were cut back, 1 base at V and 0 bases at J, with 10 bases in the middle.

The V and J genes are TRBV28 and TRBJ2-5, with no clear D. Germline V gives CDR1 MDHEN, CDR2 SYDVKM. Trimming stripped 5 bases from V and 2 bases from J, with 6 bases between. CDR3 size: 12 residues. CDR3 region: CASSNWQETQYF. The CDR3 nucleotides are TGTGCCAGCAGTAACTGGCAAGAGACCCAGTACTTC.

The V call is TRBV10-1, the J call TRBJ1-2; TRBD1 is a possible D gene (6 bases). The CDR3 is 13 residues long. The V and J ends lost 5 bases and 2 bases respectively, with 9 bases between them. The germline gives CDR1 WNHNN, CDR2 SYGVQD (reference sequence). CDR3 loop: CASSKGGNYGYTF. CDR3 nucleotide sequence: TGCGCCAGCAGTAAAGGGGGGAACTATGGCTACACCTTC.

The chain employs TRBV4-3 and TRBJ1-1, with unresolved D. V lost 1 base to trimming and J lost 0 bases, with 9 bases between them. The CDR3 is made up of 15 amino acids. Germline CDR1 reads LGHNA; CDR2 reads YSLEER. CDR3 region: CASSQVWGMNTEAFF. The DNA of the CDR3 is TGCGCCAGCAGCCAAGTCTGGGGTATGAACACTGAAGCTTTCTTT.

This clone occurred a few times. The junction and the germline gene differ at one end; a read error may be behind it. The CDR3 here is CASSDSPSGPNF. CDR3 DNA: TGTGCCAGCAGTGATTCCCCCAGCGGGCCTAACTTC. The chain is built from TRBV6-1 and TRBJ2-5, with D maybe TRBD2 (6 bases). CDR3 size: 12 residues. The V gene's germline CDR1 is MNHNS and CDR2 SASEGT.

The CDR3 nucleotides are TGTGCCAGCTGGGGGACAGGGGCGAATGAAAAACTGTTTTTT. It encodes CASWGTGANEKLFF. V usage is TRBV28 and J usage is TRBJ1-4, with 10 bases matching TRBD1. The CDR3 is 14 amino acids. CDR1 is MDHEN and CDR2 is SYDVKM in the germline V gene. J gave up 5 bases and V 8 bases, and 5 bases lay outside the gene matches.

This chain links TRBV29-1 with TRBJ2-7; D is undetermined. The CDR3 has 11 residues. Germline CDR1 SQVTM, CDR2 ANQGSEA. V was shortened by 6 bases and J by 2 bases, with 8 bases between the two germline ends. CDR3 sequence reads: CSVTNPYEQYF. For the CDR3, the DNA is TGCAGCGTAACGAACCCCTACGAGCAGTACTTC.

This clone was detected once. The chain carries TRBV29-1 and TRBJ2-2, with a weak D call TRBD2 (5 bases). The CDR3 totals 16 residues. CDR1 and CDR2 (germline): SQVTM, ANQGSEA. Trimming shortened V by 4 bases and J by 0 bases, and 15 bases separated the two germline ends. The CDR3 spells CSVVTGGGPNTGELFF. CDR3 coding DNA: TGCAGCGTTGTTACCGGCGGAGGCCCGAACACCGGGGAGCTGTTTTTT.

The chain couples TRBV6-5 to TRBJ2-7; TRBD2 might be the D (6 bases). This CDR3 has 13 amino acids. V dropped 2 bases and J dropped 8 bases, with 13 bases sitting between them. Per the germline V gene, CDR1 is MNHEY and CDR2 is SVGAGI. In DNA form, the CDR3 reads TGTGCCAGCAGTTACCCCGCTGGCGGGAAGCAGTACTTC. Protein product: CASSYPAGGKQYF.

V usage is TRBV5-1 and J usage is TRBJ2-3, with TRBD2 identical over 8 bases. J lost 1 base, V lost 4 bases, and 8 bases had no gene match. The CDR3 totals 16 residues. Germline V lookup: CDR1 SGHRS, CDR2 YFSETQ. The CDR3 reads CASSENSGKGTDTQYF. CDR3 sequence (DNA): TGCGCCAGCAGCGAGAATAGCGGGAAAGGCACAGATACGCAGTATTTT.

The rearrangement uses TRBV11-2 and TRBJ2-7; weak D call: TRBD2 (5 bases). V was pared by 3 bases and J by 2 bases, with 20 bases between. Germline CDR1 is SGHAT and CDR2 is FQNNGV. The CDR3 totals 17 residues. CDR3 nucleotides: TGTGCCAGCAGCTTGATGGGAGAACGCCCTAAGACCTACGAGCAGTACTTC. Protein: CASSLMGERPKTYEQYF. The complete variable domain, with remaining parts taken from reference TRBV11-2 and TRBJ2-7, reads EAGVAQSPRYKIIEKRQSVAFWCNPISGHATLYWYQQILGQGPKLLIQFQNNGVVDDSQLPKDRFSAERLKGVDSTLKIQPAKLEDSAVYLCASSLMGERPKTYEQYFGPGTRLTVT.

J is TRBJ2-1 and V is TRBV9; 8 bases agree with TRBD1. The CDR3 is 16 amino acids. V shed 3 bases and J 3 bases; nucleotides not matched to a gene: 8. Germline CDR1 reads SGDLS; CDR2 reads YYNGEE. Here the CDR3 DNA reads TGTGCCAGCAGCGCTTGGACAGGGTCCCACTACAATGAGCAGTTCTTC. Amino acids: CASSAWTGSHYNEQFF.

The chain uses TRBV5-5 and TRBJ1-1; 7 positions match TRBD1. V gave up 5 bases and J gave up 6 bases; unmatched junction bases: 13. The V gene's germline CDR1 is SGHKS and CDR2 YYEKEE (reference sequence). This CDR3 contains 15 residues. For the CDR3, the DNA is TGTGCCAGCAGGCGAACTCAAGGCAGGGGGGCTGAAGCTTTCTTT. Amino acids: CASRRTQGRGAEAFF.

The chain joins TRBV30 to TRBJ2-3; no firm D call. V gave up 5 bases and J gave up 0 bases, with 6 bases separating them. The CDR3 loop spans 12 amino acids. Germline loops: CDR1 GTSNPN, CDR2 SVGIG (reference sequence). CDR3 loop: CAWEGSTDTQYF. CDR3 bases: TGTGCCTGGGAAGGGAGCACAGATACGCAGTATTTT.

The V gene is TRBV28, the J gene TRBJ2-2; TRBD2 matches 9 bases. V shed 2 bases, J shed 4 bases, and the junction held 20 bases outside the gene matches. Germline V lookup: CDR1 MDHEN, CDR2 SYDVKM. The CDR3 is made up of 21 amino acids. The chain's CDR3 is CASSLMSGTSSKGGGTGELFF. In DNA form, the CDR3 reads TGTGCCAGCAGTTTAATGAGCGGGACTAGCTCCAAGGGGGGCGGCACCGGGGAGCTGTTTTTT.

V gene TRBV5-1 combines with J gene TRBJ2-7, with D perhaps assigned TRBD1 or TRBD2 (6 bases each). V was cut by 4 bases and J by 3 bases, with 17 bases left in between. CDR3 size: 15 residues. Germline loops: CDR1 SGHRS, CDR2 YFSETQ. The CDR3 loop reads CASSLVTGGLYEQYF. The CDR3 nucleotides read TGCGCCAGCAGCCTTGTGACCGGGGGCCTCTACGAGCAGTACTTC.

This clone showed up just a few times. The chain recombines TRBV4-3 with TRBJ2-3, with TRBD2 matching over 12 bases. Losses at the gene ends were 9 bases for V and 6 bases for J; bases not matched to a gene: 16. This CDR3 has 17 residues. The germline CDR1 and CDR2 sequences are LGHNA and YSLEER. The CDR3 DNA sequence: TGCGCCAGGAATTCCGGGACTAGCGGGCCGCTCGGGGATACGCAGTATTTT. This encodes CARNSGTSGPLGDTQYF.

The CDR3 bases are TGTGCCAGCAGTGTTAATTATGGCTACACCTTC. Translated: CASSVNYGYTF. V gene TRBV28 combines with J gene TRBJ1-2, with D uncertain. From germline, CDR1 is MDHEN and CDR2 SYDVKM. V gave up 5 bases and J gave up 5 bases, with 6 bases separating them. The CDR3 has 11 residues.